This is a list of T cell receptor beta chains from one sample in a study of blood T cell repertoires in COVID-19. Generated by immunoSEQ multiplex PCR, the TCRdb table keeps only in-frame clones and is missing some. This table holds around 130,000 clones, about 80% found once. Sequencing used peripheral blood. The receptors were sampled from a woman aged 55-69 years with acute or convalescent COVID-19. The CDR3 runs from the conserved cysteine through the conserved F or W. D genes are given only for firm matches. Size is omitted from some rows. Given values are once, few, many or a class for expanded clones.

size | D | J | V | DNA | CDR3
- | - | TRBJ1-1 | TRBV19 | TGTGCCAGTAGTTCCTTGCTAAACACTGAAGCTTTCTTT | CASSSLLNTEAFF
- | - | TRBJ2-4 | TRBV7-9 | TGTGCCAGCAGCTTAGTTGAAGGCCCGGGTTACATTCAGTACTTC | CASSLVEGPGYIQYF
- | - | TRBJ1-2 | TRBV3-1/TRBV3-2 | TGTGCCAGCAGCCAAGGGCATCAGAACCTTCTTGGCTACACCTTC | CASSQGHQNLLGYTF
- | TRBD1 | TRBJ1-6 | TRBV7-2 | TGTGCCAGCAGCCCCGGGACAGCTAATTCACCCCTCCACTTT | CASSPGTANSPLHF
- | TRBD1 | TRBJ1-5 | TRBV6-2/TRBV6-3 | TGTGCCAGCAGCCATTATACAGGGGAGAATCAGCCCCAGCATTTT | CASSHYTGENQPQHF
- | - | TRBJ2-2 | TRBV29-1 | TGCAGCGCCTCACAGGGTTCGAACACCGGGGAGCTGTTTTTT | CSASQGSNTGELFF
- | TRBD1 | TRBJ2-1 | TRBV15 | TGTGCCACCAGCAGGGCGGGACAGGGCCTAGGTAATGAGCAGTTCTTC | CATSRAGQGLGNEQFF
- | - | TRBJ1-1 | TRBV9 | TGTGCCAGCAGCGTAGGTCCAGGATTCATGAACACTGAAGCTTTCTTT | CASSVGPGFMNTEAFF
- | TRBD1 | TRBJ2-2 | TRBV24-1 | TGTGCCACCAGTGACCCCGGGACAGATAACACCGGGGAGCTGTTTTTT | CATSDPGTDNTGELFF
- | - | TRBJ1-5 | TRBV9 | TGTGCCAGCAGTACCGGGGGGTATAGGAATCAGCCCCAGCATTTT | CASSTGGYRNQPQHF
- | - | TRBJ1-5 | TRBV14 | TGTGCCAGCAGCCCCCGAACAGGGCAGCCCCAGCATTTT | CASSPRTGQPQHF
- | - | TRBJ2-5 | TRBV19 | TGTGCCAGTAGTGGTTTCGGGGTTGGAGAGACCCAGTACTTC | CASSGFGVGETQYF
- | - | TRBJ1-2 | TRBV19 | TGTGCCAGTAGTATAATCAGGGATCCTAACTATGGCTACACCTTC | CASSIIRDPNYGYTF
- | - | TRBJ1-6 | TRBV6-1 | TGTGCCAGCAGTGAAGGGGCAGAGAACGCACCCCTCCACTTT | CASSEGAENAPLHF
- | - | TRBJ1-3 | TRBV3-1/TRBV3-2 | TGTGCCAGCAGCCAGGGGGGGGCTGGAAACACCATATATTTT | CASSQGGAGNTIYF
- | - | TRBJ2-7 | TRBV5-1 | TGCGCCAGCAGCGCCGGAGGACAGACCTTTGAGGAGCAGTACTTC | CASSAGGQTFEEQYF
- | TRBD1 | TRBJ1-1 | TRBV10-3 | TGTGCCATCAGTTGGACAGGGAAGGGTGACACTGAAGCTTTCTTT | CAISWTGKGDTEAFF
- | - | TRBJ1-4 | TRBV7-9 | TGTGCCAGCAGCCATCAGGGATCGGGGGCTAATGAAAAACTGTTTTTT | CASSHQGSGANEKLFF
- | - | TRBJ2-2 | TRBV25-1 | TGTGCCAGCAGTGGCAGGGGAGTCCACACCGGGGAGCTGTTTTTT | CASSGRGVHTGELFF
- | TRBD1 | TRBJ1-2 | TRBV5-1 | TGCGCCAGCAGCTTGGGCGGACAGGGGGCGGGAGGCTACACCTTC | CASSLGGQGAGGYTF
- | - | TRBJ1-2 | TRBV5-8 | TGTGCCAGCAGATACATGCTTATTGGCTACACCTTC | CASRYMLIGYTF
- | - | TRBJ2-5 | TRBV2 | TGTGCCAGTTCCTCCCGGGAGCGGGAAGAGACCCAGTACTTC | CASSSREREETQYF
few | TRBD1 | TRBJ2-2 | TRBV27 | TGTGCCAGCAGTTTCGGGACAGCGAACACCGGGGAGCTGTTTTTT | CASSFGTANTGELFF